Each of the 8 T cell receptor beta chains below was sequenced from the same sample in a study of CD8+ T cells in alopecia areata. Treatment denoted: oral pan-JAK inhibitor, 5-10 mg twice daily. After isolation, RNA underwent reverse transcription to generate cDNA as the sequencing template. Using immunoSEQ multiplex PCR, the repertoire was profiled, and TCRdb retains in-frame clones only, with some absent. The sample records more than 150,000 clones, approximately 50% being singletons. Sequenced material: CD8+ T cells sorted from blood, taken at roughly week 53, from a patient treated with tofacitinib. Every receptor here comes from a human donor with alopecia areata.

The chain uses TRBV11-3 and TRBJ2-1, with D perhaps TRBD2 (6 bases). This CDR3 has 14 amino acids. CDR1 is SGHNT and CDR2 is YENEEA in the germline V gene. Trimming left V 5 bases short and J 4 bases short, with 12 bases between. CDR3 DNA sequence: TGTGCCAGCAGCGCCGGGGGTGAGTACAATGAGCAGTTCTTC. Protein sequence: CASSAGGEYNEQFF.

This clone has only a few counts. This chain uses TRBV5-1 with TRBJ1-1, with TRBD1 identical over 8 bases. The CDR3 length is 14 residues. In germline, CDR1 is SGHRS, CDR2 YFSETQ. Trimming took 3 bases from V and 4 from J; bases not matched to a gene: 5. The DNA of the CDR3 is TGCGCCAGCAGCTCACTTACAGGGGGCACTGAAGCTTTCTTT. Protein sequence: CASSSLTGGTEAFF.

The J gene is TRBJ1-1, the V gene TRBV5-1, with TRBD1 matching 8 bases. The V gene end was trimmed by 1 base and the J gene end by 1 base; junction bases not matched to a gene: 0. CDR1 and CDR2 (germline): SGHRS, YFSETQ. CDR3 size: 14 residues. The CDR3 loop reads CASSLQGANTEAFF. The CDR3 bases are TGCGCCAGCAGCTTGCAGGGGGCGAACACTGAAGCTTTCTTT.

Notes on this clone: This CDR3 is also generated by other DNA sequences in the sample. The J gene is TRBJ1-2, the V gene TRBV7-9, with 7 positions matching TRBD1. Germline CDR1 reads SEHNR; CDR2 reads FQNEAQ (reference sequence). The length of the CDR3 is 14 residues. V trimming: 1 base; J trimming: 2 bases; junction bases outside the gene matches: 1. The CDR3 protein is CASSLDRGNYGYTF. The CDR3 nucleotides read TGTGCCAGCAGCTTAGACAGGGGAAACTATGGCTACACCTTC.

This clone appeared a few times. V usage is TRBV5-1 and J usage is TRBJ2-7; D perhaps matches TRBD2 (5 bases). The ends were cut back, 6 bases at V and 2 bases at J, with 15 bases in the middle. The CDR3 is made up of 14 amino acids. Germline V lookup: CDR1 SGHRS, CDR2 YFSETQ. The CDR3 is CASNPSGITYEQYF. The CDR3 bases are TGCGCCAGCAACCCCTCCGGGATCACCTACGAGCAGTACTTC.

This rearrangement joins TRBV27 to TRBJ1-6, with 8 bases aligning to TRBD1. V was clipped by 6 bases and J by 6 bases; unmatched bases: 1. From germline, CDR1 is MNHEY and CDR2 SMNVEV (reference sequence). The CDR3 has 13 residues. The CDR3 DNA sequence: TGTGCCAGCAGGGGACAGGCTAATTCACCCCTCCACTTT. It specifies CASRGQANSPLHF.

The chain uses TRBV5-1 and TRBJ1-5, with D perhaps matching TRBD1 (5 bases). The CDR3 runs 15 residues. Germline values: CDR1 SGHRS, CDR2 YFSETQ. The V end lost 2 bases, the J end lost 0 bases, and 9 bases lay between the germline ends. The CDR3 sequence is CASSLGANSNQPQHF. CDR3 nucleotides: TGCGCCAGCAGCTTAGGGGCAAATAGCAATCAGCCCCAGCATTTT.

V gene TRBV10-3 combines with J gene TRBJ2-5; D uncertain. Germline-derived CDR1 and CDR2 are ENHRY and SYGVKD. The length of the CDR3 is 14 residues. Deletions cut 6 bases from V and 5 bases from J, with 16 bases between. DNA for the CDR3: TGTGCCATCAGACCCGGGCTCCAAAGTGAGACCCAGTACTTC. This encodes CAIRPGLQSETQYF.